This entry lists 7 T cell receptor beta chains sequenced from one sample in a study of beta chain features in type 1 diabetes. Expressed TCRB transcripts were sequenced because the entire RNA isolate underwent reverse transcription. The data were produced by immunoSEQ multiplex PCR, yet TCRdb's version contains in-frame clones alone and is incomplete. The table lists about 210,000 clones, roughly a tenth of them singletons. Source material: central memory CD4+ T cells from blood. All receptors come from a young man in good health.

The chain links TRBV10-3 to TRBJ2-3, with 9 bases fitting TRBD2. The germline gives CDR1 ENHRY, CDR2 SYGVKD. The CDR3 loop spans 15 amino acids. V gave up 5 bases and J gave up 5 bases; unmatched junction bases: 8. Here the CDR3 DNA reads TGTGCCATCAGTTTCTCTAGCGGGACCCAAGATACGCAGTATTTT. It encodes CAISFSSGTQDTQYF.

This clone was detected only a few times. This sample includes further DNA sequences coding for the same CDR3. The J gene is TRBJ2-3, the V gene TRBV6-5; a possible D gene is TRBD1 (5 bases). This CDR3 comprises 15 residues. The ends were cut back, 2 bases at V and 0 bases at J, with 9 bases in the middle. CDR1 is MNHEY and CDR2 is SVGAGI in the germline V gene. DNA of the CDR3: TGTGCCAGCAGTTACGGGCAGGGCAGCACAGATACGCAGTATTTT. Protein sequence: CASSYGQGSTDTQYF.

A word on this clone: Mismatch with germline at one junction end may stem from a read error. CDR3 sequence: CAGSDSGRPTGELFF. In nucleotides, the CDR3 is TGTGCCGGGAGTGACAGCGGGAGGCCCACCGGGGAGCTGTTTTTT. The chain has TRBV30 and TRBJ2-2; 9 bases are a match to TRBD2. From germline, CDR1 is GTSNPN and CDR2 SVGIG (reference sequence). The CDR3 length is 15 residues.

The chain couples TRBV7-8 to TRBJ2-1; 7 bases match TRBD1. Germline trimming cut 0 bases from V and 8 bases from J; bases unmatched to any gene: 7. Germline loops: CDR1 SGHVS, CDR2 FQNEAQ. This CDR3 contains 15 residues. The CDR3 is CASSLAQGLVDEQFF. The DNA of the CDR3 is TGTGCCAGCAGCTTAGCACAGGGGCTAGTCGATGAGCAGTTCTTC.

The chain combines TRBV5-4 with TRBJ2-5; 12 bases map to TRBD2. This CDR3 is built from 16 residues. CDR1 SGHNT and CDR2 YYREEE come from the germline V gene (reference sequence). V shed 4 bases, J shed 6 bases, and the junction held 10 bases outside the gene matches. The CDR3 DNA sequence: TGTGCCAGCAGCACAGGACTAGCGGGGCTTAAAAAGACCCAGTACTTC. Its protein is CASSTGLAGLKKTQYF.

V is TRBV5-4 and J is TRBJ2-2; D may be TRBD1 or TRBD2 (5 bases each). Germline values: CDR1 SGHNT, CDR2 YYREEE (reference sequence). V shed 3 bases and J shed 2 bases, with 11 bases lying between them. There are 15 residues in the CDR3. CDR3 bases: TGTGCCAGCAGCTCCGGGACCCCTAACACCGGGGAGCTGTTTTTT. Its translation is CASSSGTPNTGELFF.

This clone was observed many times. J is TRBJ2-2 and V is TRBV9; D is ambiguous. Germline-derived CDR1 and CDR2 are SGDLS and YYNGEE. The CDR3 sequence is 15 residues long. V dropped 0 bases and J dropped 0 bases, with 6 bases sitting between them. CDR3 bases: TGTGCCAGCAGCGTAGACGCAGCGAACACCGGGGAGCTGTTTTTT. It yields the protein CASSVDAANTGELFF.